This paragraph reports one T cell receptor (beta chain). These data are taken from a study of blood T cell repertoires in COVID-19. Study-wide background: The United States, Italy and Spain supplied acute and convalescent COVID-19 samples.

Germline V gene lookup returns CDR1 LGHNA and CDR2 YNFKEQ. Trimming removed 4 bases from V and 2 bases from J; junction bases left unmatched: 16. This CDR3 has 18 amino acids. As handled by the study authors: Researchers report that nucleated cell counts were estimated from reference gene primer amplification. The assay was immunoSEQ multiplex PCR, and TCRdb's table has in-frame clones only and misses some. V and J calls and clone size are those listed in that table; D and trimming were worked out from the DNA. The sample has roughly 24,000 clones; 80% to 95% are singletons. This receptor was taken from a human donor in a cohort sampled during active COVID-19. Sequencing input: peripheral blood. The chain carries TRBV4-2 and TRBJ1-1; 7 nucleotides align to TRBD1. The CDR3 DNA follows: TGTGCCAGCAGCCCGAACAATTTTGGACAGGCTACAAACACTGAAGCTTTCTTT. Its translation: CASSPNNFGQATNTEAFF.